The following is a T cell receptor (beta chain) sequence with its context. V was pared by 0 bases and J by 0 bases, with 1 base of the junction left unmatched. The CDR3 length is 16 residues. CDR1 SSHAT and CDR2 FNYEAQ come from the germline V gene (reference sequence). The data were obtained in a study of blood T cell repertoires in COVID-19. In the study's own analysis: How many nucleated cells were present was estimated from reference gene primer amplification. Profiling relied on immunoSEQ multiplex PCR, and the TCRdb table lists in-frame clones only, not all of them. For V, J and clone size, that table is used; D and trimming come from the DNA. The sample yields approximately 75,000 clones, around 83% seen once.

The sample consisted of peripheral blood. The chain couples TRBV7-7 to TRBJ2-2, with 7 bases fitting TRBD2. The TCR sequence derives from an elderly man with acute or convalescent COVID-19. CDR3 DNA: TGTGCCAGCAGCTTAGCGGGGGGGACGAACACCGGGGAGCTGTTTTTT. Residues: CASSLAGGTNTGELFF.